This note documents a single TCR beta chain sequence. The length of the CDR3 is 13 residues. J was trimmed by 3 bases and V by 10 bases; bases with no gene match: 3. Per germline, CDR1 SEHNR and CDR2 FQNEAQ (reference sequence). TCRdb's table, derived via immunoSEQ multiplex PCR, lists solely in-frame clones and lacks some. This repertoire shows over 60,000 clones, about 92% found once; its top ten account for roughly 15%. The entry originates in a study of blood T cell repertoires in COVID-19. The sample consisted of peripheral blood. This clonotype was sampled from a woman of 80 years or more with active or convalescent COVID-19. V gene TRBV7-9 combines with J gene TRBJ2-2, with TRBD1 matching over 9 bases. The CDR3 loop reads CAKGQGDTGELFF. DNA of the CDR3: TGTGCCAAGGGACAGGGCGACACCGGGGAGCTGTTTTTT.